This T cell receptor (beta chain) derives from a study of blood T cell repertoires in COVID-19. Across the whole study: The cDNA or gDNA used as material had been derived from T cells, B-cell-depleted T cells, or PBMCs.

Study members were between roughly 18 and 90 years old and lived in 25 or so US regions. Symptom resolution, clearance, or two negative PCRs marked donors in Cohort 3 as recovered. This CDR3 region has 17 residues. The V end was cut by 0 bases, the J end by 0 bases, with 14 bases between. Germline CDR1 is SGHRS and CDR2 is YFSETQ. Method: immunoSEQ multiplex PCR; TCRdb's copy keeps in-frame clones and lacks some. The table shows 50,000 to 80,000 clones, with more than 75% occurring only once. This sequence was found in a middle-aged woman who had recovered from COVID-19. The chain couples TRBV5-1 to TRBJ2-3, with TRBD2 as a possible D gene (7 bases). Sample: PBMCs or T cells enriched from blood (not recorded which). The CDR3, as DNA: TGCGCCAGCAGCTTGGAGGGAGGGGGGATTAGCACAGATACGCAGTATTTT. Protein product: CASSLEGGGISTDTQYF.